Below, one T cell receptor (beta chain) is given with its context. These data belong to a study of OX40 agonist ivuxolimab in advanced cancers. Across the study: Patients received the agonistic anti-OX40 (CD134) antibody ivuxolimab. From roughly 20 to 79 years was the age range, with a mean of 60 years, and around 80% were male.

CDR3 length equals 16 residues. The J segment lost 0 bases and the V segment lost 5 bases, leaving 10 bases of the junction unmatched. Per the germline V gene, CDR1 is SGHNT and CDR2 is YYREEE (reference sequence). Only in-frame clones appear in the TCRdb table, and some are missing; sequencing was by immunoSEQ multiplex PCR. The sample has tens of thousands of clones; 70% to 85% are singletons. The source material was CD4+ or CD8+ T cells sorted from blood, sampled in a trial of the OX40 agonist ivuxolimab. The gene calls are TRBV5-4 and TRBJ2-7; TRBD1 aligns across 8 bases. This TCR derives from an adult with an advanced solid tumor such as melanoma, head and neck, liver or kidney cancer. The CDR3 is CASRPETGESSYEQYF. CDR3 DNA: TGTGCCAGCAGACCAGAGACAGGGGAGAGCTCCTACGAGCAGTACTTC.